This entry features one TCR beta chain sequence. Methods used by the authors: Estimation of nucleated cell counts was performed using reference gene primer amplification. Clones were read by immunoSEQ multiplex PCR, and TCRdb kept only the in-frame ones, dropping some. That table supplies the V and J calls and clone size; D and trimming were determined from the DNA. The repertoire includes around 250,000 clones, around 86% of them detected once, and roughly 16% sits in the top ten. V was clipped by 5 bases and J by 9 bases; unmatched bases: 10. The CDR3 runs to 14 residues. Germline CDR1 reads SGHNT; CDR2 reads YENEEA. This entry belongs to a study of blood T cell repertoires in COVID-19. Donors were grouped by their self-reported clinical history.

This sequence originates from a man aged 18 to 35 who had recovered from COVID-19. J is TRBJ2-1 and V is TRBV11-3, with 7 positions matching TRBD2. Sequencing was carried out using PBMCs or T cells enriched from blood (not recorded which). The DNA of the CDR3 is TGTGCCAGCAGCCCGCGGACTAGTCTCGCTGAGCAGTTCTTC. Its translation: CASSPRTSLAEQFF.